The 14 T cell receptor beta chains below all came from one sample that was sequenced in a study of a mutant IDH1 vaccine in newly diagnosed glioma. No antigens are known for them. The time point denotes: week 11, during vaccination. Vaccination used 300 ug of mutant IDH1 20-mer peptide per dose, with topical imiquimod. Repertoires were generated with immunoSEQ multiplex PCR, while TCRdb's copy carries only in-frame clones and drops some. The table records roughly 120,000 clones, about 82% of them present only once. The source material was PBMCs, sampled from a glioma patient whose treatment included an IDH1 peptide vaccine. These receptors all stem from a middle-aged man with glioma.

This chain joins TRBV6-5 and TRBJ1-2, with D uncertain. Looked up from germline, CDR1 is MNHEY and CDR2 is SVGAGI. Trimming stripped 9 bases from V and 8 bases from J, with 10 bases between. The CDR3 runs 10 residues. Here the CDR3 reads CASYSLGYTF. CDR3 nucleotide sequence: TGTGCCAGTTACTCATTGGGCTACACCTTC.

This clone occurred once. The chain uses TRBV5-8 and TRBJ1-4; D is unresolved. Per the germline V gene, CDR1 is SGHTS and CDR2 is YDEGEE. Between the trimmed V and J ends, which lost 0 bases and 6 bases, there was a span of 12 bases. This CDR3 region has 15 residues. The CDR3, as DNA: TGTGCCAGCAGCTTGGACATCTCCCGGGATGAAAAACTGTTTTTT. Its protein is CASSLDISRDEKLFF. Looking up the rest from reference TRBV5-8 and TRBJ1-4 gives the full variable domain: EAGVTQSPTHLIKTRGQQATLRCSPISGHTSVYWYQQALGLGLQFLLWYDEGEERNRGNFPPRFSGRQFPNYSSELNVNALELEDSALYLCASSLDISRDEKLFFGSGTQLSVL.

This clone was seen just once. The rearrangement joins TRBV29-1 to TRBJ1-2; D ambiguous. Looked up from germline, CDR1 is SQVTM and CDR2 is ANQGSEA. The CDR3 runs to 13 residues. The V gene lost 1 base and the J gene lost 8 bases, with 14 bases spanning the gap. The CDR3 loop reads CSVEGRSRRGYTF. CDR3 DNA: TGCAGCGTTGAAGGGCGGAGTCGAAGGGGCTACACCTTC.

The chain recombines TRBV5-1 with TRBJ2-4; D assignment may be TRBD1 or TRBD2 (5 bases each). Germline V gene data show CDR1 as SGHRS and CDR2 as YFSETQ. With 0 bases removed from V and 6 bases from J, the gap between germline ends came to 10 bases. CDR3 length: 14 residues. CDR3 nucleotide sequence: TGCGCCAGCAGCTTGGCCGGGACCCTAAACATTCAGTACTTC. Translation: CASSLAGTLNIQYF. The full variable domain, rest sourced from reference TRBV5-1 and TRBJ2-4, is KAGVTQTPRYLIKTRGQQVTLSCSPISGHRSVSWYQQTPGQGLQFLFEYFSETQRNKGNFPGRFSGRQFSNSRSEMNVSTLELGDSALYLCASSLAGTLNIQYFGAGTRLSVL.

The CDR3 nucleotides read TGTGCCAGCAGGGGAGACACCGGTGGGACCCAGTACTTC. As protein: CASRGDTGGTQYF. The chain couples TRBV2 to TRBJ2-5, with a possible D match to TRBD2 (5 bases). Germline CDR1 is SNHLY and CDR2 is FYNNEI. This CDR3 comprises 13 residues. Trimming removed 6 bases from V and 7 bases from J, with 15 bases in between. Drawing the rest from reference TRBV2 and TRBJ2-5, the complete variable domain is EPEVTQTPSHQVTQMGQEVILRCVPISNHLYFYWYRQILGQKVEFLVSFYNNEISEKSEIFDDQFSVERPDGSNFTLKIRSTKLEDSAMYFCASRGDTGGTQYFGPGTRLLVL.

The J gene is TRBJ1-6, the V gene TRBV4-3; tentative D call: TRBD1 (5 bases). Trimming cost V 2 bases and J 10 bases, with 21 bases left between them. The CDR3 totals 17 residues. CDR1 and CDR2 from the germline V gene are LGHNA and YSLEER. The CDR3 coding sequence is TGCGCCAGCAGCCAAAAGTCCGGGGCAGAAAGAGCATCACCCCTCCACTTT. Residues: CASSQKSGAERASPLHF.

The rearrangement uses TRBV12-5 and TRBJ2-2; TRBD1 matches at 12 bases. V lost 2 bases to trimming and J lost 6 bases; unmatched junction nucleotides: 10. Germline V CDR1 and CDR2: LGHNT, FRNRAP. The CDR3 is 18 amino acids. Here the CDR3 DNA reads TGTGCTAGTGGTTTGAGTAATCCGGGACAGGGGGCGCCCGGGGAGCTGTTTTTT. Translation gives CASGLSNPGQGAPGELFF. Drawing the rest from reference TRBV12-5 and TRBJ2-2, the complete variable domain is DARVTQTPRHKVTEMGQEVTMRCQPILGHNTVFWYRQTMMQGLELLAYFRNRAPLDDSGMPKDRFSAEMPDATLATLKIQPSEPRDSAVYFCASGLSNPGQGAPGELFFGEGSRLTVL.

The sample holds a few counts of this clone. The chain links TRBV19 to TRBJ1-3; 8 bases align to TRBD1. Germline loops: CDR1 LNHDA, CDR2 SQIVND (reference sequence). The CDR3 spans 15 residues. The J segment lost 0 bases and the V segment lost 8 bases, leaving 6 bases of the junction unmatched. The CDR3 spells CASRQGAYSGNTIYF. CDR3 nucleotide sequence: TGTGCCAGTCGGCAGGGGGCCTACTCTGGAAACACCATATATTTT.

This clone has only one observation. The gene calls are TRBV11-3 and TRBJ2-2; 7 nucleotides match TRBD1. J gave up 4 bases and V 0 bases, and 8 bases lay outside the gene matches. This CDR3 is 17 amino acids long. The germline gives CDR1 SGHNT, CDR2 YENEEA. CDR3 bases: TGTGCCAGCAGCTTAGAGGGACAGATTCGTGGCACCGGGGAGCTGTTTTTT. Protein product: CASSLEGQIRGTGELFF.

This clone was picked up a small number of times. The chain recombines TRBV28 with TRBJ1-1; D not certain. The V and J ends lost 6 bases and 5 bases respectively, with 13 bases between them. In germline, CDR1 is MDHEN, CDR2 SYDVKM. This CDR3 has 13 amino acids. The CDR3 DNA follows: TGTGCCAGCAGGAGAACAGTGAGGACTGAAGCTTTCTTT. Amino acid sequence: CASRRTVRTEAFF. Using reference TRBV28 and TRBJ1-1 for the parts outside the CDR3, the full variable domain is DVKVTQSSRYLVKRTGEKVFLECVQDMDHENMFWYRQDPGLGLRLIYFSYDVKMKEKGDIPEGYSVSREKKERFSLILESASTNQTSMYLCASRRTVRTEAFFGQGTRLTVV.

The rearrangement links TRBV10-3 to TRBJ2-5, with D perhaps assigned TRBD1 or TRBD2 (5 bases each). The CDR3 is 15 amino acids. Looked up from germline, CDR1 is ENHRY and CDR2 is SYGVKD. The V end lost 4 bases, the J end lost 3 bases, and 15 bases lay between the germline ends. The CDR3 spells CAISGSGTLKETQYF. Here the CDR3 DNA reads TGTGCCATCAGTGGGTCCGGGACGCTTAAAGAGACCCAGTACTTC.

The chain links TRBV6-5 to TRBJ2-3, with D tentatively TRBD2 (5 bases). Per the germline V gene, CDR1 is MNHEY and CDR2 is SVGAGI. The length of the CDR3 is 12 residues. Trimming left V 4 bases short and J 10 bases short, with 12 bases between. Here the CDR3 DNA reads TGTGCCAGCAGTTCGGGGTCAGGTGCGCAGTATTTT. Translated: CASSSGSGAQYF.

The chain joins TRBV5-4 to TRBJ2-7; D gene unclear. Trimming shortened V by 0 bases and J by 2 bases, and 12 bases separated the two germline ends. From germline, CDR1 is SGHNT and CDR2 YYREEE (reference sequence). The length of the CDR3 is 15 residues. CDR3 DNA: TGTGCCAGCAGCTTGGGTGGAAGGGAAGCCTACGAGCAGTACTTC. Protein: CASSLGGREAYEQYF.

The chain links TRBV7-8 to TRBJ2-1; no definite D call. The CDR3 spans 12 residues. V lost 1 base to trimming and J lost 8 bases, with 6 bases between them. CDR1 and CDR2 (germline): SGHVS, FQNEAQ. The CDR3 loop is CASSLVAYEQFF. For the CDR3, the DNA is TGTGCCAGCAGCTTAGTAGCATATGAGCAGTTCTTC.